The present T cell receptor (beta chain) was sequenced within a study of blood T cells in healthy people across ages. A second 7 to 11 cycle PCR used barcoded and J-beta primers. TCRdb reanalysed the 5' RACE reads using MiXCR and keeps one entry per CDR3 protein. The sample contains roughly 790,000 distinct CDR3 sequences, 35% to 45% of which appear only once. The CDR3 totals 20 residues. Germline trimming cut 4 bases from V and 0 bases from J; bases unmatched to any gene: 14. CDR1 is LGHNA and CDR2 is YSLEER in the germline V gene. This TCR was sampled from an older woman in good health. Material for sequencing was blood. The genes are TRBV4-3 and TRBJ2-6, with TRBD2 matching 8 bases. The CDR3 here is CASSPTGGMPLSSGANVLTF. The CDR3 region has the DNA TGCGCCAGCAGCCCAACGGGGGGGATGCCCCTATCCTCTGGGGCCAACGTCCTGACTTTC.